This TCR beta chain was sequenced during a study of OX40 agonist ivuxolimab in advanced cancers. Study summary: The patients got ivuxolimab, which is an agonistic anti-OX40 (CD134) antibody.

Germline V lookup: CDR1 SGHTA, CDR2 FQGTGA. There are 13 residues in the CDR3. V dropped 5 bases and J dropped 2 bases, with 7 bases sitting between them. Only one count was recorded for this clone. Its specificity is not known. Study observations and caveats: CD8+ T cells averaged more expanded clones than CD4+. People who partly responded at 0.1-3.0 mg/kg had some of the least clonal expansion seen.

Baseline, cycle 4 day 1, and cycle 7 day 1 were the blood sampling points. The table came from immunoSEQ multiplex PCR; TCRdb's copy has only in-frame clones and leaves some out. This sample yields fewer than 15,000 clones, of which around 80% are seen a single time; around 35% belongs to the top ten. The TCR sequence derives from an adult with an advanced solid tumor such as melanoma, head and neck, liver or kidney cancer. The rearrangement uses TRBV7-3 and TRBJ1-3; no clear D. The sample was CD4+ or CD8+ T cells sorted from blood, taken in a trial of the OX40 agonist ivuxolimab. CDR3 DNA: TGTGCCAGCAGCCAAGGGCCTGGAAACACCATATATTTT. This gives the protein CASSQGPGNTIYF.